A selection of T cell receptor beta chains follows, all from one sample in a study of blood T cell repertoires in COVID-19. The table came from immunoSEQ multiplex PCR; TCRdb's copy has only in-frame clones and leaves some out. This sample has 100,000 to 150,000 clones; 75% to 90% occur once, and the top ten carry about 29%. The sample was peripheral blood. The receptors here all came from a man between 65 and 79 years old with active or convalescent COVID-19. The CDR3 runs from the conserved cysteine through the conserved F or W. Fields, in order: J gene, V gene, D gene, clone size, CDR3 protein, CDR3 DNA. The D gene is left open where the match is weak. For some rows the clone size is stated as once, few or many, or as a class when expanded; others skip it.

J: TRBJ2-2
V: TRBV11-2
D: NA
size: few
CDR3: CASSRRGNTGELFF
DNA: TGTGCCAGCAGCAGGAGGGGGAACACCGGGGAGCTGTTTTTT

J: TRBJ2-4
V: TRBV7-8
D: NA
size: NA
CDR3: CASSSDAGIQYF
DNA: TGTGCCAGCAGCTCAGACGCGGGTATTCAGTACTTC

J: TRBJ1-2
V: TRBV3-1/TRBV3-2
D: NA
size: NA
CDR3: CASSHLEGSYGYTF
DNA: TGTGCCAGCAGCCACCTGGAGGGCTCCTATGGCTACACCTTC

J: TRBJ2-2
V: TRBV19
D: TRBD1
size: NA
CDR3: CASSIPPGGDRGRTGELFF
DNA: TGTGCCAGTAGTATTCCGCCAGGGGGGGACAGGGGCAGGACCGGGGAGCTGTTTTTT

J: TRBJ2-3
V: TRBV20-1
D: NA
size: NA
CDR3: CSASGSSITSTDTQYF
DNA: TGCAGTGCTAGTGGTTCTAGCATAACTAGCACAGATACGCAGTATTTT

J: TRBJ1-1
V: TRBV4-2
D: TRBD1
size: NA
CDR3: CASSLYQDRGTTEAFF
DNA: TGTGCCAGCAGCCTCTATCAGGACAGGGGTACCACTGAAGCTTTCTTT

J: TRBJ2-5
V: TRBV7-6
D: NA
size: NA
CDR3: CASSLVPGQETQYF
DNA: TGTGCCAGCAGCTTAGTCCCAGGGCAGGAGACCCAGTACTTC

J: TRBJ1-1
V: TRBV10-3
D: TRBD1
size: NA
CDR3: CAISGQGVGTEAFF
DNA: TGTGCCATCAGTGGACAGGGGGTAGGGACTGAAGCTTTCTTT

J: TRBJ1-5
V: TRBV5-5
D: NA
size: NA
CDR3: CASSPQPGARQPQHF
DNA: TGTGCCAGCAGCCCCCAGCCAGGGGCGCGGCAGCCCCAGCATTTT

J: TRBJ1-4
V: TRBV2
D: TRBD1
size: NA
CDR3: CACQGADEKLFF
DNA: TGTGCCTGTCAGGGGGCTGATGAAAAACTGTTTTTT

J: TRBJ1-1
V: TRBV28
D: NA
size: NA
CDR3: CASKNAGNTEAFF
DNA: TGTGCCAGCAAAAACGCGGGGAACACTGAAGCTTTCTTT

J: TRBJ2-1
V: TRBV7-9
D: TRBD2
size: NA
CDR3: CASSFSGGSYNEQFF
DNA: TGTGCCAGCAGCTTCAGCGGGGGGTCCTACAATGAGCAGTTCTTC

J: TRBJ1-2
V: TRBV13
D: NA
size: NA
CDR3: CASSGTNYGYTF
DNA: TGTGCCAGCAGCGGCACCAACTATGGCTACACCTTC

J: TRBJ2-5
V: TRBV18
D: TRBD2
size: NA
CDR3: CASSGGETQYF
DNA: TGTGCCAGCTCGGGGGGGGAGACCCAGTACTTC

J: TRBJ1-6
V: TRBV28
D: NA
size: NA
CDR3: CASSPRTVSRTPLHF
DNA: TGTGCCAGCAGTCCGCGGACAGTCTCAAGGACACCCCTCCACTTT

J: TRBJ1-1
V: TRBV7-6
D: NA
size: once
CDR3: CASSLGQGNTEAFF
DNA: TGTGCCAGCAGCTTAGGGCAGGGGAACACTGAAGCTTTCTTT

J: TRBJ1-1
V: TRBV14
D: NA
size: NA
CDR3: CASTAAVGEAFF
DNA: TGTGCCAGCACCGCAGCGGTAGGCGAAGCTTTCTTT

J: TRBJ1-1
V: TRBV14
D: TRBD1
size: NA
CDR3: CASSQRQGWTEAFF
DNA: TGTGCCAGCAGCCAAAGACAGGGGTGGACTGAAGCTTTCTTT

J: TRBJ1-4
V: TRBV6-5
D: TRBD1
size: NA
CDR3: CASSSTGGAKEKLFF
DNA: TGTGCCAGCAGTTCGACAGGGGGGGCAAAAGAAAAACTGTTTTTT

J: TRBJ1-3
V: TRBV7-2
D: NA
size: few
CDR3: CASSATSTSSGNTIYF
DNA: TGTGCCAGCAGCGCGACATCAACCAGCTCTGGAAACACCATATATTTT

J: TRBJ1-1
V: TRBV18
D: TRBD1
size: NA
CDR3: CASSPVTGAGTEAFF
DNA: TGTGCCAGCTCACCCGTTACAGGGGCCGGCACTGAAGCTTTCTTT

J: TRBJ2-7
V: TRBV5-1
D: NA
size: NA
CDR3: CASSPRGTDEQYF
DNA: TGCGCCAGCAGCCCCCGGGGTACCGACGAGCAGTACTTC

J: TRBJ1-5
V: TRBV2
D: NA
size: NA
CDR3: CASSPGTRSNQPQHF
DNA: TGTGCCAGCAGCCCCGGGACAAGGAGCAATCAGCCCCAGCATTTT

J: TRBJ1-1
V: TRBV3-1/TRBV3-2
D: NA
size: NA
CDR3: CASSPAPGNTEAFF
DNA: TGTGCCAGCAGCCCGGCCCCGGGTAACACTGAAGCTTTCTTT

J: TRBJ1-1
V: TRBV19
D: NA
size: NA
CDR3: CASSIGTREWETEAFF
DNA: TGTGCCAGTAGTATAGGAACGCGGGAGTGGGAGACTGAAGCTTTCTTT

J: TRBJ2-1
V: TRBV3-1/TRBV3-2
D: NA
size: once
CDR3: CASSQGRGSYNEQFF
DNA: TGTGCCAGCAGCCAAGGTAGGGGTTCCTACAATGAGCAGTTCTTC

J: TRBJ2-1
V: TRBV24-1
D: NA
size: NA
CDR3: CATSALFGGGEQFF
DNA: TGTGCCACCAGTGCTTTGTTCGGGGGAGGTGAGCAGTTCTTC

J: TRBJ2-7
V: TRBV4-1
D: TRBD2
size: NA
CDR3: CASSQEPSGRSYEQYF
DNA: TGCGCCAGCAGCCAAGAGCCTAGCGGGCGCTCCTACGAGCAGTACTTC

J: TRBJ2-7
V: TRBV15
D: NA
size: few
CDR3: CATSRDEVREQYF
DNA: TGTGCCACCAGCAGAGATGAGGTCCGCGAGCAGTACTTC

J: TRBJ1-2
V: TRBV24-1
D: NA
size: NA
CDR3: CATSVSRESGYTF
DNA: TGTGCCACCAGTGTGTCTAGAGAGAGTGGCTACACCTTC

J: TRBJ2-1
V: TRBV7-3
D: NA
size: NA
CDR3: CASSADLSGLNGQFF
DNA: TGTGCCAGCAGCGCCGACTTGTCCGGCCTAAATGGGCAGTTCTTC

J: TRBJ2-7
V: TRBV27
D: NA
size: once
CDR3: CASSFSDSSYEQYF
DNA: TGTGCCAGCAGTTTCTCCGATAGCTCCTACGAGCAGTACTTC

J: TRBJ1-1
V: TRBV5-6
D: NA
size: NA
CDR3: CASSLSWRLNTEAFF
DNA: TGTGCCAGCAGCTTGTCGTGGAGGCTGAACACTGAAGCTTTCTTT

J: TRBJ1-5
V: TRBV28
D: TRBD1
size: NA
CDR3: CASSPRTGENNQPQHF
DNA: TGTGCCAGCAGTCCCCGGACAGGGGAAAACAATCAGCCCCAGCATTTT

J: TRBJ2-3
V: TRBV4-1
D: NA
size: NA
CDR3: CASSQDTGAALTDTQYF
DNA: TGCGCCAGCAGCCAAGATACGGGAGCGGCCCTCACAGATACGCAGTATTTT

J: TRBJ1-5
V: TRBV6-6
D: TRBD1
size: NA
CDR3: CASSYPGQGANQPQHF
DNA: TGTGCCAGCAGTTACCCGGGACAGGGGGCGAATCAGCCCCAGCATTTT

J: TRBJ2-1
V: TRBV4-2
D: TRBD2
size: NA
CDR3: CASSLTLSGTTHNEQFF
DNA: TGTGCCAGCAGCCTCACTCTCTCCGGGACTACCCACAATGAGCAGTTCTTC

J: TRBJ2-5
V: TRBV27
D: TRBD2
size: NA
CDR3: CASSTAGQETQYF
DNA: TGTGCCAGCAGTACAGCGGGACAAGAGACCCAGTACTTC

J: TRBJ1-2
V: TRBV28
D: NA
size: NA
CDR3: CAIFSAINYGYTF
DNA: TGTGCCATCTTCTCCGCGATTAACTATGGCTACACCTTC

J: TRBJ1-5
V: TRBV28
D: TRBD1
size: NA
CDR3: CASSFPGGRPQHF
DNA: TGTGCCAGCAGTTTCCCAGGGGGACGGCCCCAGCATTTT

J: TRBJ1-5
V: TRBV28
D: NA
size: NA
CDR3: CASSPTDSVGNQPQHF
DNA: TGTGCCAGCAGTCCAACAGACAGTGTGGGCAATCAGCCCCAGCATTTT

J: TRBJ2-3
V: TRBV28
D: TRBD1
size: NA
CDR3: CASSLTGSTDTQYF
DNA: TGTGCCAGCAGTTTGACAGGGTCCACAGATACGCAGTATTTT

J: TRBJ2-5
V: TRBV29-1
D: TRBD2
size: NA
CDR3: CSVEIAGGQETQYF
DNA: TGCAGCGTTGAGATAGCGGGAGGGCAAGAGACCCAGTACTTC

J: TRBJ2-3
V: TRBV7-9
D: NA
size: NA
CDR3: CASSISAGGPFTDTQYF
DNA: TGTGCCAGCAGCATTAGCGCAGGAGGGCCCTTCACAGATACGCAGTATTTT

J: TRBJ2-1
V: TRBV7-2
D: NA
size: NA
CDR3: CASSLDWSLYNEQFF
DNA: TGTGCCAGCAGCCTGGACTGGAGTCTCTACAATGAGCAGTTCTTC

J: TRBJ1-2
V: TRBV11-2
D: TRBD1
size: NA
CDR3: CASSWDQGAYGYTF
DNA: TGTGCCAGCAGCTGGGACCAGGGGGCGTATGGCTACACCTTC

J: TRBJ1-2
V: TRBV11-2
D: TRBD1
size: NA
CDR3: CASSLGRTGEGYTF
DNA: TGTGCCAGCAGCTTAGGCCGGACAGGGGAAGGCTACACCTTC

J: TRBJ1-5
V: TRBV28
D: NA
size: NA
CDR3: CASSLETPNQPQHF
DNA: TGTGCCAGCAGTTTAGAGACACCCAATCAGCCCCAGCATTTT

J: TRBJ1-3
V: TRBV28
D: NA
size: NA
CDR3: CASSIQLGSGNTIYF
DNA: TGTGCCAGCAGTATTCAACTCGGCTCTGGAAACACCATATATTTT

J: TRBJ2-7
V: TRBV5-1
D: NA
size: few
CDR3: CASSPDRGASGTYEQYF
DNA: TGCGCCAGCAGCCCTGACAGGGGGGCTAGCGGGACTTACGAGCAGTACTTC